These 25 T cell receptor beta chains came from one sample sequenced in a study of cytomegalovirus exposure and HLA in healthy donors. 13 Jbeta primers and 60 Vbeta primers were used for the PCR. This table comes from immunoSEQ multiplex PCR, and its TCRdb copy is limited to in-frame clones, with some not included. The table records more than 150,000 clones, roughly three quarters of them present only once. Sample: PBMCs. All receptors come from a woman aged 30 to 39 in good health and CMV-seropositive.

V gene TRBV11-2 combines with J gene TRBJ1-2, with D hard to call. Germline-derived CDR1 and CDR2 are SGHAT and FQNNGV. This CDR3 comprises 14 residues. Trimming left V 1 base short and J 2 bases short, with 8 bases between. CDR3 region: CASSLGTLNYGYTF. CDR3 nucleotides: TGTGCCAGCAGCTTAGGTACACTAAACTATGGCTACACCTTC.

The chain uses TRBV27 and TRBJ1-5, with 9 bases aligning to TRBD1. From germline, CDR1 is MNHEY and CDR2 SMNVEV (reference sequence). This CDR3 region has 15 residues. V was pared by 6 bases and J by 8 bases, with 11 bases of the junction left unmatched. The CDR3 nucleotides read TGTGCCAGCAGATCAGCCGGGACAGGGTGGGAGCCCCAGCATTTT. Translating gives CASRSAGTGWEPQHF.

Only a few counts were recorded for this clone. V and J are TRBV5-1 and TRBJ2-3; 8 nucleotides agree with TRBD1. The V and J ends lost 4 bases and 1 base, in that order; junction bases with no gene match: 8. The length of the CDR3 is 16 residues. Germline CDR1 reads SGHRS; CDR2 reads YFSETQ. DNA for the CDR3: TGCGCCAGCAGCCAGGGACAGGCAACTGGCACAGATACGCAGTATTTT. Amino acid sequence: CASSQGQATGTDTQYF.

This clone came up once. The CDR3 region is CAWNEESVTDTQYF. The CDR3, as DNA: TGTGCCTGGAATGAGGAAAGCGTTACAGATACGCAGTATTTT. The chain recombines TRBV30 with TRBJ2-3; D unresolved. The CDR3 spans 14 residues. V gave up 4 bases and J gave up 3 bases, with 14 bases separating them. Germline V gene data show CDR1 as GTSNPN and CDR2 as SVGIG (reference sequence).

In DNA, the CDR3 is TGTGCCAGCAGTTACGGCAGTGGCGGAAACACCATATATTTT. Amino acids: CASSYGSGGNTIYF. The gene calls are TRBV6-5 and TRBJ1-3, with D unclear. Per germline, CDR1 MNHEY and CDR2 SVGAGI. The CDR3 consists of 14 residues. The V and J ends lost 2 bases and 4 bases respectively, with 9 bases between them.

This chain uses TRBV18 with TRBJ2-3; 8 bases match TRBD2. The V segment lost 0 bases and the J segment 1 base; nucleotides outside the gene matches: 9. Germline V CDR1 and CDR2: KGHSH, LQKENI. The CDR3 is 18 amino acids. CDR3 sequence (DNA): TGTGCCAGCTCACCACCCAGCGGGGGTGTTTCTGGCACAGATACGCAGTATTTT. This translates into CASSPPSGGVSGTDTQYF.

The CDR3 is CASSTTGAGGYGYTF. The CDR3 DNA is TGTGCCAGCAGCACCACAGGGGCGGGTGGATATGGCTACACCTTC. The J gene is TRBJ1-2, the V gene TRBV11-3; 7 bases are shared with TRBD1. Germline values: CDR1 SGHNT, CDR2 YENEEA. Trimming removed 5 bases from V and 5 bases from J; junction bases left unmatched: 11. The CDR3 loop spans 15 amino acids.

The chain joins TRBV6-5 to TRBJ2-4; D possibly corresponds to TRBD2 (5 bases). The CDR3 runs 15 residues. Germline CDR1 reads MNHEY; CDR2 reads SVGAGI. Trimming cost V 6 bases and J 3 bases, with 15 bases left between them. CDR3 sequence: CASRRAPSGKNIQYF. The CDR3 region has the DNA TGTGCCAGCAGGCGGGCGCCGAGCGGCAAAAACATTCAGTACTTC.

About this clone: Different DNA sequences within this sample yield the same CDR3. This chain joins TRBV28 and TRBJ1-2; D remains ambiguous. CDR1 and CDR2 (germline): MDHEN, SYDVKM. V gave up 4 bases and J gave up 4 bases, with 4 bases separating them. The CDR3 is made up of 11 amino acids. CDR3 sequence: CASSSGYGYTF. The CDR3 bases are TGTGCCAGCAGTTCCGGCTATGGCTACACCTTC.

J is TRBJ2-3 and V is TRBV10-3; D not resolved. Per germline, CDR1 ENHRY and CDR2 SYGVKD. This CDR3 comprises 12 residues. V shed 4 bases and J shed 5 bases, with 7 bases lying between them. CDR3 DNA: TGTGCCATCAGTGCGAGCGTAGATACGCAGTATTTT. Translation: CAISASVDTQYF.

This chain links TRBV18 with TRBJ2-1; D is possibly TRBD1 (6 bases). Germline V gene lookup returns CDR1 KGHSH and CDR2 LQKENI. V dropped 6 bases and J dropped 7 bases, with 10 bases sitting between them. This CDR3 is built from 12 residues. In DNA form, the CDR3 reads TGTGCCAGCTCCCTTGGACAGAATGAGCAGTTCTTC. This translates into CASSLGQNEQFF.

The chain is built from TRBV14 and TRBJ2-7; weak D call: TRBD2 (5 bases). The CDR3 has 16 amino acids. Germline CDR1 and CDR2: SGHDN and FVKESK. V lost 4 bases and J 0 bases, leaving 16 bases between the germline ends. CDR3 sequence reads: CASSPRVAGSSYEQYF. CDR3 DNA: TGTGCCAGCAGCCCCCGGGTGGCGGGTAGCTCCTACGAGCAGTACTTC.

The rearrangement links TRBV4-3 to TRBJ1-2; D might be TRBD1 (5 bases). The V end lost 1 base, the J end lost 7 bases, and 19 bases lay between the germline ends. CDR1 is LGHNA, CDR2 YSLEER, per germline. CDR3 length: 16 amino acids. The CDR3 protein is CASSQAGRGLVSGYTF. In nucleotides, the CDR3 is TGCGCCAGCAGCCAAGCGGGGAGGGGTTTAGTCTCTGGCTACACCTTC.

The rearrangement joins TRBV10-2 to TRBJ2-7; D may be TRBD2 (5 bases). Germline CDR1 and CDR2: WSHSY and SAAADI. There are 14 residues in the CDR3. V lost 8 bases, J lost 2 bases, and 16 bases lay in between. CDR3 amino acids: CASWGLAAPYEQYF. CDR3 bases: TGCGCCAGCTGGGGTCTAGCCGCCCCCTACGAGCAGTACTTC.

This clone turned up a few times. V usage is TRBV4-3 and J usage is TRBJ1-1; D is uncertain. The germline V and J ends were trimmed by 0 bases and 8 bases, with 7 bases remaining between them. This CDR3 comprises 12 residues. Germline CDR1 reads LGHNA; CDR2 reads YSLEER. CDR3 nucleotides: TGCGCCAGCAGCCAAGAAGGGAGCGAAGCTTTCTTT. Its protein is CASSQEGSEAFF.

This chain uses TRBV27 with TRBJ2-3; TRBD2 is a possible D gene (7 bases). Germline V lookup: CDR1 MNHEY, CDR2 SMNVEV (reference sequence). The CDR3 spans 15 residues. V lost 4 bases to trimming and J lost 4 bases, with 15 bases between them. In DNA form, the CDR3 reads TGTGCCAGCAGTTACTTCGGGGGGCCGGCAGATACGCAGTATTTT. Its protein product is CASSYFGGPADTQYF.

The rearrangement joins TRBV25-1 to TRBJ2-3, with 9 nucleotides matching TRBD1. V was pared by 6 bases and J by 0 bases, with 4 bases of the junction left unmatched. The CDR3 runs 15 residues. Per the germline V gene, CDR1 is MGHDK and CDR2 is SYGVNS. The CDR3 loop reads CASSRGTGSTDTQYF. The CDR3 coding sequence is TGTGCCAGCAGCCGCGGGACAGGGAGCACAGATACGCAGTATTTT.

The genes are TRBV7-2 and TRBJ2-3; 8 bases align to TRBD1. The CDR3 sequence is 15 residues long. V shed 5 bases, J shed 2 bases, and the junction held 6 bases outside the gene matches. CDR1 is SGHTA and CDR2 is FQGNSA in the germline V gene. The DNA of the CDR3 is TGTGCCAGCAGCCACGGACAGGGCCACACAGATACGCAGTATTTT. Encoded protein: CASSHGQGHTDTQYF.

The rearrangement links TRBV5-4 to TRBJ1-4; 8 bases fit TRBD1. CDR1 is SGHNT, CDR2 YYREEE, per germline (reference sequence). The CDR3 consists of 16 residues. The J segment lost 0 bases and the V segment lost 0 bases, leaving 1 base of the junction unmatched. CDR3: CASSLVTGATNEKLFF. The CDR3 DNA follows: TGTGCCAGCAGCTTGGTGACAGGGGCAACTAATGAAAAACTGTTTTTT.

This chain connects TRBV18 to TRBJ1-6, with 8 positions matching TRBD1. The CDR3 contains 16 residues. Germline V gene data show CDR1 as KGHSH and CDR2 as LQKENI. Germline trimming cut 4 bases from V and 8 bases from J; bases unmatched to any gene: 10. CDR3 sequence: CASSRDRGTRDSPLHF. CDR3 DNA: TGTGCCAGCTCACGCGACAGGGGTACTCGGGATTCACCCCTCCACTTT.

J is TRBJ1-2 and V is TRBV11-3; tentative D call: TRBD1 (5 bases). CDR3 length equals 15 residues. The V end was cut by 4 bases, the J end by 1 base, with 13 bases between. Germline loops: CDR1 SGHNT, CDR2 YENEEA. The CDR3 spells CASSSMDIVNYGYTF. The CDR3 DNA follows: TGTGCCAGCAGCTCAATGGACATCGTTAACTATGGCTACACCTTC.

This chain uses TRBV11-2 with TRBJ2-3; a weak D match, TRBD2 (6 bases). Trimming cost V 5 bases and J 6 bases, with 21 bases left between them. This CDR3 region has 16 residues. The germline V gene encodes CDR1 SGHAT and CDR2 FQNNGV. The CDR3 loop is CASSLHRTSLRDTQYF. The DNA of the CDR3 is TGTGCCAGCAGCCTTCACCGCACTAGCCTCCGTGATACGCAGTATTTT.

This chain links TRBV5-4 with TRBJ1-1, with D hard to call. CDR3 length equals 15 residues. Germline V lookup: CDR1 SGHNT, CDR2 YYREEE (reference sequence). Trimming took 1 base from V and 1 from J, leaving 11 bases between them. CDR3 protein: CASSLFRQENTEAFF. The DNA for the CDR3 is TGTGCCAGCAGCTTGTTCCGGCAGGAGAACACTGAAGCTTTCTTT.

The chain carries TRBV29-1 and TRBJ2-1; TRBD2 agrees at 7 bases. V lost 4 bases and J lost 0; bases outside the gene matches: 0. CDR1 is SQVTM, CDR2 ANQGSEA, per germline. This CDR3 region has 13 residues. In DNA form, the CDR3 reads TGCAGCGTTGGGGGGGGCTCCTACAATGAGCAGTTCTTC. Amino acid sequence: CSVGGGSYNEQFF.

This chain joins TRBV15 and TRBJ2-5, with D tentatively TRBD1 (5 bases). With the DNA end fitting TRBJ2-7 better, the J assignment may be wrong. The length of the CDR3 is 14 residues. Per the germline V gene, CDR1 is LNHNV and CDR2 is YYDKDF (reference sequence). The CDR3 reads CATSRGAGCCEQYF. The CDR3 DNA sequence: TGTGCCACCAGCAGAGGAGCAGGGTGCTGCGAGCAGTACTTC.